Following are 32 T cell receptor beta chains from one sample sequenced in a study of a mutant IDH1 vaccine in newly diagnosed glioma. Which antigens these TCRs recognize remains unknown. Time point given: week 35, safety follow-up. Doses consisted of 300 ug of mutant IDH1 20-mer peptide each, paired with topical imiquimod. Here immunoSEQ multiplex PCR was the method, and the copy in TCRdb shows in-frame clones only, minus some. The profile shows more than 40,000 clones, more than 75% of them singletons. The sequencing used PBMCs, collected from a glioma patient whose treatment included an IDH1 peptide vaccine. These receptors were taken from a woman in her 40s with glioma.

This chain connects TRBV4-1 to TRBJ2-6; possibly TRBD1 for D (5 bases). Per germline, CDR1 MGHRA and CDR2 YSYEKL. V lost 4 bases and J 0 bases, leaving 13 bases between the germline ends. The CDR3 covers 17 residues. The CDR3 spells CASSPTVTSSGANVLTF. In nucleotides, the CDR3 is TGCGCCAGCAGCCCGACAGTGACGAGCTCTGGGGCCAACGTCCTGACTTTC.

J is TRBJ2-3 and V is TRBV25-1; 10 positions match TRBD2. The CDR3 contains 16 residues. J lost 3 bases, V lost 1 base, and 4 bases had no gene match. The germline V gene has CDR1 MGHDK and CDR2 SYGVNS. CDR3 nucleotide sequence: TGTGCCAGCAGTGAATTCACTAGCGGGATGACAGATACGCAGTATTTT. Amino acid sequence: CASSEFTSGMTDTQYF.

The chain employs TRBV18 and TRBJ1-2; 7 nucleotides agree with TRBD1. V gave up 5 bases and J gave up 8 bases; unmatched junction bases: 14. The CDR3 is 15 residues long. The germline V gene has CDR1 KGHSH and CDR2 LQKENI. CDR3 region: CASSDRQGPPEGYTF. The CDR3 DNA follows: TGTGCCAGCTCAGATCGACAGGGCCCACCGGAGGGCTACACCTTC.

The V and J genes are TRBV7-9 and TRBJ2-7; D gene uncertain. Trimming removed 3 bases at V and 9 bases at J, with 12 bases between. From germline, CDR1 is SEHNR and CDR2 FQNEAQ (reference sequence). This CDR3 is built from 12 residues. This CDR3 reads CASSFDRTGQYF. CDR3 sequence (DNA): TGTGCCAGCAGCTTCGACCGTACGGGGCAGTACTTC.

The gene calls are TRBV19 and TRBJ1-1; the D is unclear. Germline CDR1 is LNHDA and CDR2 is SQIVND (reference sequence). The CDR3 sequence is 12 residues long. Trimming removed 8 bases at V and 3 bases at J, with 10 bases between. In DNA, the CDR3 is TGTGCCAGTGGTGACATCGACACTGAAGCTTTCTTT. Encoded protein: CASGDIDTEAFF.

CDR3 protein: CASGGQGNGNTIYF. The CDR3 region has the DNA TGTGCCAGCGGCGGACAGGGGAATGGAAACACCATATATTTT. The chain carries TRBV6-1 and TRBJ1-3, with 9 nucleotides matching TRBD1. The V segment lost 8 bases and the J segment 3 bases; nucleotides outside the gene matches: 5. This CDR3 spans 14 amino acids. CDR1 is MNHNS and CDR2 is SASEGT in the germline V gene.

The chain is built from TRBV2 and TRBJ1-1; 7 nucleotides line up with TRBD1. The length of the CDR3 is 11 residues. Trimming at V came to 8 bases and at J to 6 bases, leaving 3 bases not matched to a gene. Germline CDR1 reads SNHLY; CDR2 reads FYNNEI. The CDR3 DNA reads as TGTGCCAGCTGGGGACAGTCTGAAGCTTTCTTT. It yields the protein CASWGQSEAFF.

This clone was seen just once. V and J are TRBV5-5 and TRBJ2-3; D remains ambiguous. The CDR3 loop spans 14 amino acids. V lost 5 bases and J lost 2, with 12 bases in between. Per the germline V gene, CDR1 is SGHKS and CDR2 is YYEKEE (reference sequence). The CDR3 bases are TGTGCCAGCAGTTCACTGGAAAACACAGATACGCAGTATTTT. Amino acids: CASSSLENTDTQYF.

The rearrangement links TRBV7-2 to TRBJ2-1; 8 bases align to TRBD1. The CDR3 is 14 amino acids. V shed 5 bases and J 5 bases; nucleotides not matched to a gene: 5. CDR1 and CDR2 (germline): SGHTA, FQGNSA. The CDR3 sequence is CASSIRTGNNEQFF. The CDR3 DNA reads as TGTGCCAGCAGCATTCGGACAGGGAACAATGAGCAGTTCTTC.

The chain recombines TRBV15 with TRBJ1-1; 11 positions match TRBD1. Germline V gene sequence: CDR1 LNHNV, CDR2 YYDKDF (reference sequence). The ends lost 1 base at V and 9 bases at J; junction bases unmatched: 4. CDR3 length: 14 residues. CDR3 loop: CATSRGTGGLKAFF. The DNA of the CDR3 is TGTGCCACCAGCAGAGGGACAGGGGGCTTGAAAGCTTTCTTT.

Here the CDR3 reads CASSAGTDYEQYF. Here the CDR3 DNA reads TGTGCCAGCAGTGCCGGGACTGATTACGAGCAGTACTTC. This rearrangement joins TRBV6-1 to TRBJ2-7, with TRBD2 as a possible D gene (6 bases). V was clipped by 4 bases and J by 4 bases, with 11 bases between them. Germline lookup yields CDR1 MNHNS and CDR2 SASEGT. CDR3 size: 13 residues.

The rearrangement joins TRBV10-1 to TRBJ2-7, with TRBD2 matching 13 bases. Germline-derived CDR1 and CDR2 are WNHNN and SYGVQD (reference sequence). This CDR3 spans 16 amino acids. V shed 2 bases, J shed 3 bases, and the junction held 4 bases outside the gene matches. CDR3 sequence (DNA): TGCGCCAGCAGTGAGCCGCGGACTAGCGGGAGCTACGAGCAGTACTTC. Translated: CASSEPRTSGSYEQYF.

This chain uses TRBV27 with TRBJ2-5, with 8 nucleotides matching TRBD2. Germline V CDR1 and CDR2: MNHEY, SMNVEV (reference sequence). Trimming at V came to 6 bases and at J to 4 bases, leaving 4 bases not matched to a gene. This CDR3 comprises 13 residues. DNA for the CDR3: TGTGCCAGCAGACCGGCGGGGGGAGAGACCCAGTACTTC. It yields the protein CASRPAGGETQYF.

The chain employs TRBV2 and TRBJ2-1, with 8 bases fitting TRBD2. With V trimmed by 2 bases and J by 0 bases, 0 bases remained unmatched. Germline V gene lookup returns CDR1 SNHLY and CDR2 FYNNEI. The CDR3 has 15 amino acids. CDR3 sequence: CASSESGSSYNEQFF. Written as DNA, the CDR3 is TGTGCCAGCAGTGAAAGCGGGAGCTCCTACAATGAGCAGTTCTTC.

The chain joins TRBV19 to TRBJ2-7; 9 bases are shared with TRBD1. The germline CDR1 and CDR2 sequences are LNHDA and SQIVND (reference sequence). The V and J ends lost 6 bases and 1 base, in that order; junction bases with no gene match: 7. The length of the CDR3 is 15 residues. This CDR3 reads CASSDPGQGSYEQYF. Here the CDR3 DNA reads TGTGCCAGTAGCGACCCAGGACAGGGGTCCTACGAGCAGTACTTC.

The CDR3 coding sequence is TGCGCCAGCAGCCAAGATACGGGGGGCCTTTCCTACGAGCAGTACTTC. It translates to CASSQDTGGLSYEQYF. The V call is TRBV4-3, the J call TRBJ2-7; a possible D gene is TRBD2 (7 bases). Germline V gene sequence: CDR1 LGHNA, CDR2 YSLEER. Deletions cut 0 bases from V and 1 base from J, with 13 bases between. This CDR3 has 16 amino acids.

J is TRBJ2-7 and V is TRBV4-2; 10 positions agree with TRBD2. This CDR3 contains 16 residues. After removal of 0 bases from V and 4 bases from J, the junction contained 6 bases not matched to a gene. Germline V gene lookup returns CDR1 LGHNA and CDR2 YNFKEQ. CDR3 coding DNA: TGTGCCAGCAGCCAAGATTGGACTAGCGGACCATACGAGCAGTACTTC. It is translated as CASSQDWTSGPYEQYF.

The rearrangement uses TRBV6-1 and TRBJ1-5, with TRBD1 as a possible D gene (5 bases). CDR3 length equals 13 residues. From germline, CDR1 is MNHNS and CDR2 SASEGT. The ends were cut back, 4 bases at V and 6 bases at J, with 10 bases in the middle. CDR3 in amino acids: CASSAAGTQPQHF. The CDR3 DNA reads as TGTGCCAGCAGTGCGGCAGGGACTCAGCCCCAGCATTTT.

The chain uses TRBV28 and TRBJ2-7; D is perhaps TRBD2 (6 bases). This CDR3 has 14 residues. The V gene lost 6 bases and the J gene lost 1 base, with 13 bases spanning the gap. Germline CDR1 MDHEN, CDR2 SYDVKM. CDR3 in amino acids: CASRIRDFSYEQYF. Here the CDR3 DNA reads TGTGCCAGCAGGATTCGGGACTTTTCCTACGAGCAGTACTTC. Based on the CDR3 plus reference TRBV28 and TRBJ2-7, the full variable domain is DVKVTQSSRYLVKRTGEKVFLECVQDMDHENMFWYRQDPGLGLRLIYFSYDVKMKEKGDIPEGYSVSREKKERFSLILESASTNQTSMYLCASRIRDFSYEQYFGPGTRLTVT.

This chain joins TRBV15 and TRBJ1-2; D might be TRBD1 (6 bases). V dropped 0 bases and J dropped 8 bases, with 7 bases sitting between them. The CDR3 totals 12 residues. Germline V gene lookup returns CDR1 LNHNV and CDR2 YYDKDF (reference sequence). This chain's CDR3 is CATSREGGGYTF. CDR3 bases: TGTGCCACCAGCAGAGAGGGGGGCGGCTACACCTTC.

The chain is built from TRBV7-3 and TRBJ2-2; perhaps D is TRBD1 or TRBD2 (6 bases each). The V gene lost 1 base and the J gene lost 6 bases, with 9 bases spanning the gap. The CDR3 loop spans 14 amino acids. Germline values: CDR1 SGHTA, CDR2 FQGTGA. The CDR3 sequence is CASSLMGGAGELFF. CDR3 sequence (DNA): TGTGCCAGCAGCTTAATGGGGGGCGCCGGGGAGCTGTTTTTT. Full variable domain (outside the CDR3, taken from reference TRBV7-3 and TRBJ2-2): GAGVSQTPSNKVTEKGKYVELRCDPISGHTALYWYRQSLGQGPEFLIYFQGTGAADDSGLPNDRFFAVRPEGSVSTLKIQRTERGDSAVYLCASSLMGGAGELFFGEGSRLTVL.

This rearrangement joins TRBV6-1 to TRBJ2-3; the D gene is possibly TRBD1 (5 bases). Deletions cut 4 bases from V and 2 bases from J, with 13 bases between. This CDR3 is built from 15 residues. In germline, CDR1 is MNHNS, CDR2 SASEGT. The CDR3 DNA is TGTGCCAGCAGTGGGGATCCAGGGTTCACAGATACGCAGTATTTT. It is translated as CASSGDPGFTDTQYF.

The chain joins TRBV5-1 to TRBJ2-5, with D maybe TRBD2 (7 bases). Germline CDR1 and CDR2: SGHRS and YFSETQ. Trimming cost V 3 bases and J 1 base, with 13 bases left between them. The CDR3 contains 15 residues. CDR3 region: CASSWEGGTQETQYF. For the CDR3, the DNA is TGCGCCAGCAGCTGGGAGGGGGGGACCCAAGAGACCCAGTACTTC.

This clone has only a few counts. This chain uses TRBV5-1 with TRBJ1-1, with D maybe TRBD1 (6 bases). CDR3 length: 13 residues. V was cut by 4 bases and J by 1 base, with 8 bases left in between. Germline CDR1 is SGHRS and CDR2 is YFSETQ. In DNA, the CDR3 is TGCGCCAGCAGCGCGGGACAGAACACTGAAGCTTTCTTT. Its translation: CASSAGQNTEAFF.

The chain has TRBV7-8 and TRBJ1-2; D is unresolved. Germline V gene sequence: CDR1 SGHVS, CDR2 FQNEAQ. CDR3 length: 16 residues. The ends were cut back, 1 base at V and 4 bases at J, with 16 bases in the middle. The CDR3 DNA sequence: TGTGCCAGCAGCTTAGAGGCTCCGGATACCTTCTATGGCTACACCTTC. Protein: CASSLEAPDTFYGYTF.

This chain links TRBV5-1 with TRBJ2-6; the D gene could be TRBD1 or TRBD2 (5 bases each). Germline V lookup: CDR1 SGHRS, CDR2 YFSETQ. The CDR3 length is 18 residues. V lost 4 bases to trimming and J lost 1 base, with 18 bases between them. The CDR3 spells CASSLGRGFTSGANVLTF. The CDR3 bases are TGCGCCAGCAGCCTGGGACGAGGGTTTACTTCTGGGGCCAACGTCCTGACTTTC.

This clone was detected once. The chain uses TRBV6-5 and TRBJ2-1; 12 bases align to TRBD2. The CDR3 has 16 residues. V lost 3 bases and J lost 3; bases outside the gene matches: 3. Per the germline V gene, CDR1 is MNHEY and CDR2 is SVGAGI. CDR3 in DNA: TGTGCCAGCAGTTATTCTAGCGGGAGGGTCTACAATGAGCAGTTCTTC. It specifies CASSYSSGRVYNEQFF.

This clone was picked up one time. The CDR3 spells CASNQLRRPSGYGYTF. The CDR3 DNA sequence: TGTGCCAGCAACCAGCTTAGGAGGCCGAGCGGCTATGGCTACACCTTC. The chain has TRBV7-9 and TRBJ1-2; D remains ambiguous. In germline, CDR1 is SEHNR, CDR2 FQNEAQ (reference sequence). Trimming removed 7 bases at V and 4 bases at J, with 22 bases between. The length of the CDR3 is 16 residues.

The V gene is TRBV2, the J gene TRBJ1-1, with a possible D match to TRBD1 (6 bases). This CDR3 spans 14 amino acids. From germline, CDR1 is SNHLY and CDR2 FYNNEI. V lost 2 bases and J 4 bases, leaving 11 bases between the germline ends. CDR3 region: CASSETGGFTEAFF. The CDR3, as DNA: TGTGCCAGCAGTGAAACGGGGGGCTTCACTGAAGCTTTCTTT.

The chain joins TRBV5-1 to TRBJ2-5; D not certain. The CDR3 contains 12 residues. The germline CDR1 and CDR2 sequences are SGHRS and YFSETQ. The V end lost 1 base, the J end lost 4 bases, and 5 bases lay between the germline ends. CDR3 region: CASSLWGETQYF. CDR3 bases: TGCGCCAGCAGCTTGTGGGGAGAGACCCAGTACTTC.

This chain connects TRBV11-2 to TRBJ2-3, with D uncertain. The germline V gene has CDR1 SGHAT and CDR2 FQNNGV. The CDR3 sequence is 14 residues long. V gave up 5 bases and J gave up 6 bases, with 15 bases separating them. CDR3 in amino acids: CASSGFSPSDTQYF. CDR3 nucleotide sequence: TGTGCCAGCAGCGGATTTTCCCCGTCCGATACGCAGTATTTT.

This chain uses TRBV4-1 with TRBJ1-1; 8 positions match TRBD1. The V gene's germline CDR1 is MGHRA and CDR2 YSYEKL. J lost 3 bases, V lost 4 bases, and 7 bases had no gene match. CDR3 length: 15 residues. DNA of the CDR3: TGCGCCAGCAGCCCCGGACAGGGTGGGTACACTGAAGCTTTCTTT. Protein sequence: CASSPGQGGYTEAFF.